This TCR beta chain was identified during a study of T cell responses to AZD1222 COVID-19 vaccine. The study, taken as a whole, reports: Nearly half of spike-specific TCRs reportedly go after variant regions that carry no mutations. Among the donors, most were white British and more were female, and clonal diversity was possibly underestimated. Recipients of two AZD1222 doses showed rising Spike-specific TCR breadth and depth.

Timing groups of about 4 and about 12 weeks for second doses were pooled. This CDR3 comprises 15 residues. From germline, CDR1 is MDHEN and CDR2 SYDVKM. V shed 6 bases, J shed 5 bases, and the junction held 8 bases outside the gene matches. A remark on this clone: Its specificity is unknown.

Clones were sequenced by immunoSEQ multiplex PCR, and TCRdb holds only the in-frame ones, with some missing. The sample carries 180,000 or so clones, about 91% recorded once. The clonotype originates from an adult who received the AZD1222 COVID-19 vaccine. The chain is built from TRBV28 and TRBJ2-2, with 8 bases lining up with TRBD2. Here the sequenced sample was peripheral blood, taken 28 days after the second AZD1222 dose. The CDR3 coding sequence is TGTGCCAGCAGCCTCAGCGGGAGCCGGACCGGGGAGCTGTTTTTT. Its protein product is CASSLSGSRTGELFF.